The next 21 T cell receptor beta chains were all read from a single sample in a study of blood T cells in healthy people across ages. A sample-barcoded 5' primer and a J-beta primer mix were used in a second PCR of about 6 to 12 cycles. TCRdb redid the calling of the 5' RACE reads with MiXCR, one entry per CDR3 protein. The table has 750,000 to 1,000,000 distinct CDR3 sequences, almost 30% seen once. This same sample was also taken into another study, of T cells of mothers and their children.

Sequencing was performed on blood. Receptor source: a woman aged 40 to 55 in good health.

The chain is built from TRBV29-1 and TRBJ2-3; D possibly uses TRBD1 or TRBD2 (6 bases each). Per germline, CDR1 SQVTM and CDR2 ANQGSEA. The CDR3 is 15 amino acids. V lost 0 bases and J lost 2, with 12 bases in between. In nucleotides, the CDR3 is TGCAGCGTTGAAGAACAGGGACTGATCACAGATACGCAGTATTTT. Its translation is CSVEEQGLITDTQYF.

This clonotype was counted between two and nine times. The chain is built from TRBV28 and TRBJ1-2; D possibly corresponds to TRBD1 (6 bases). Germline V CDR1 and CDR2: MDHEN, SYDVKM. This CDR3 is built from 13 residues. The ends were cut back, 10 bases at V and 4 bases at J, with 16 bases in the middle. The CDR3 sequence is CATPGAGAYGYTF. The DNA for the CDR3 is TGTGCCACTCCGGGGGCAGGGGCCTATGGCTACACCTTC.

CDR3 nucleotides: TGTGCCAGCAGCCGAGTAGCGGGGGACAATGAGCAGTTCTTC. It encodes CASSRVAGDNEQFF. V is TRBV14 and J is TRBJ2-1, with TRBD2 identical over 9 bases. This CDR3 is built from 14 residues. In germline, CDR1 is SGHDN, CDR2 FVKESK. After removal of 4 bases from V and 5 bases from J, the junction contained 3 bases not matched to a gene. Complete variable domain (other parts from reference TRBV14 and TRBJ2-1): EAGVTQFPSHSVIEKGQTVTLRCDPISGHDNLYWYRRVMGKEIKFLLHFVKESKQDESGMPNNRFLAERTGGTYSTLKVQPAELEDSGVYFCASSRVAGDNEQFFGPGTRLTVL.

This clonotype was detected once. This sequence may be a read error, since a much larger clone differs from it by one base. This chain joins TRBV2 and TRBJ1-2, with a weak D call TRBD1 (5 bases). CDR1 SNHLY and CDR2 FYNNEI come from the germline V gene. The CDR3 runs 13 residues. CDR3 coding DNA: TGTGTCAGCAGTTTGGGGCCTAGCTATGGCTACACCTTC. Translation: CVSSLGPSYGYTF.

This clonotype was seen ten or more times. The V gene is TRBV28, the J gene TRBJ2-7; 7 bases line up with TRBD1. The CDR3 spans 14 residues. Germline CDR1 reads MDHEN; CDR2 reads SYDVKM. J was trimmed by 3 bases and V by 6 bases; bases with no gene match: 8. The CDR3 region is CASSTGTANYEQYF. The CDR3 bases are TGTGCCAGCAGCACGGGGACAGCGAACTACGAGCAGTACTTC.

The V call is TRBV12-3 or TRBV12-4, the J call TRBJ1-6; TRBD1 matches at 7 bases. CDR3 length: 15 amino acids. Trimming at V came to 1 base and at J to 9 bases, leaving 6 bases not matched to a gene. The CDR3 sequence: CASSLDRGGLSPLHF. The CDR3 DNA sequence: TGTGCCAGCAGTTTAGACAGGGGTGGTCTTTCACCCCTCCACTTT.

This clonotype was picked up a small number of times. The V and J genes are TRBV5-1 and TRBJ2-1; 9 nucleotides align to TRBD1. Germline CDR1 SGHRS, CDR2 YFSETQ. This CDR3 is built from 15 residues. V was clipped by 2 bases and J by 8 bases; unmatched bases: 8. CDR3 residues: CASSFQTGTGYEQFF. CDR3 nucleotides: TGCGCCAGCAGCTTCCAAACCGGGACAGGGTATGAGCAGTTCTTC.

A few counts support this clonotype. The chain carries TRBV24-1 and TRBJ2-1; no definite D call. This CDR3 region has 12 residues. Germline V lookup: CDR1 KGHDR, CDR2 SFDVKD. V shed 2 bases and J shed 11 bases, with 9 bases lying between them. The CDR3 bases are TGTGCCACCAGTGATTCTGGTCCTAAGCAGTTCTTC. This encodes CATSDSGPKQFF.

The chain links TRBV29-1 to TRBJ2-1, with 7 nucleotides matching TRBD1. CDR1 and CDR2 from the germline V gene are SQVTM and ANQGSEA. The CDR3 has 13 residues. V lost 8 bases and J lost 3; bases outside the gene matches: 7. This CDR3 reads CSSRDSYYNEQFF. CDR3 DNA: TGCAGCAGCCGGGACAGTTACTACAATGAGCAGTTCTTC.

Turning to this clonotype: Given a much more abundant clone one base away, this may be a read error. The rearrangement links TRBV28 to TRBJ2-4, with D uncertain. CDR3 size: 13 residues. CDR1 MDHEN and CDR2 SYDVKM come from the germline V gene. The V end was cut by 2 bases, the J end by 9 bases, with 11 bases between. CDR3 sequence: CASSLGQLVIQYF. The DNA of the CDR3 is TGTGCCAGCAGTTTAGGCCAGTTGGTCATTCAGTACTTC.

The V and J genes are TRBV7-9 and TRBJ1-1; D possibly corresponds to TRBD1 (6 bases). Germline CDR1 reads SEHNR; CDR2 reads FQNEAQ (reference sequence). CDR3 size: 20 residues. V shed 3 bases and J shed 0 bases, with 26 bases lying between them. The CDR3 loop is CASSFPKTGGAHSMNTEAFF. The DNA for the CDR3 is TGTGCCAGCAGCTTTCCCAAAACGGGGGGCGCCCACTCAATGAACACTGAAGCTTTCTTT.

This chain uses TRBV18 with TRBJ2-1; weak D call: TRBD2 (7 bases). V lost 4 bases to trimming and J lost 7 bases, with 11 bases between them. Germline CDR1 KGHSH, CDR2 LQKENI. The CDR3 consists of 13 residues. CDR3 nucleotides: TGTGCCAGCTCACGGGGGGGCTGGAATGAGCAGTTCTTC. This gives the protein CASSRGGWNEQFF.

This clonotype was counted between two and nine times. The junction differs from germline at one of its ends, possibly a read error. The chain links TRBV27 to TRBJ2-5; 8 bases map to TRBD2. The CDR3 totals 17 residues. Per germline, CDR1 MNHEY and CDR2 SMNVEV (reference sequence). The CDR3, as DNA: TGTGTCAGCAGCTCCACCGGGACTAGGGGGACAATTGAGACCCAGTACTTC. This codes for CVSSSTGTRGTIETQYF.

Many counts were recorded for this clonotype. This sequence joins TRBV3-1 and TRBJ2-7, with D possibly TRBD2 on 5 matching bases. Per the germline V gene, CDR1 is LGHDT and CDR2 is YNNKEL (reference sequence). V was pared by 6 bases and J by 3 bases, with 18 bases between. The CDR3 is 15 residues long. In nucleotides, the CDR3 is TGTGCCAGCAGTAATGACAACGGGGTTGGCTACGAGCAGTACTTC. It is translated as CASSNDNGVGYEQYF.

The chain joins TRBV9 to TRBJ2-7; D call uncertain. V lost 0 bases, J lost 2 bases, and 12 bases lay in between. The CDR3 length is 15 residues. Germline-derived CDR1 and CDR2 are SGDLS and YYNGEE. The CDR3 DNA sequence: TGTGCCAGCAGCGTAGATAGCCTACCAACCTACGAGCAGTACTTC. Amino acid sequence: CASSVDSLPTYEQYF.

This rearrangement joins TRBV6-5 to TRBJ1-1; D is perhaps TRBD1 (5 bases). V shed 5 bases and J shed 2 bases, with 15 bases lying between them. This CDR3 region has 15 residues. Germline V lookup: CDR1 MNHEY, CDR2 SVGAGI. The CDR3 bases are TGTGCCAGCAGTGCCGGCTCGGGGGGAAACACTGAAGCTTTCTTT. It encodes CASSAGSGGNTEAFF.

In the case of this clonotype: This clone may be a read error of a much larger clone one base away. This chain connects TRBV6-2 or TRBV6-3 to TRBJ1-1; D call uncertain. The CDR3 runs to 12 residues. The germline V and J ends were trimmed by 6 bases and 0 bases, with 5 bases remaining between them. The germline gives CDR1 MNHEY, CDR2 SVGEGT. The CDR3 protein is CASRRVNTEAFF. The CDR3 DNA follows: TGTGCCAGCAGGAGGGTGAACACTGAAGCTTTCTTT.

In the case of this clonotype: One end of the junction does not line up with germline, which may come from a read error. The chain combines TRBV5-1 with TRBJ1-2; possible D gene TRBD1, 6 bases. This CDR3 comprises 13 residues. From germline, CDR1 is SGHRS and CDR2 YFSETQ. As DNA, the CDR3 is TGCGCCAGCAGCTCTCAGGGGAACTATGGCCACACCTTC. Its protein is CASSSQGNYGHTF.

CDR3 in amino acids: CSARDEGGAYYNEQFF. The CDR3 coding sequence is TGCAGTGCTAGAGATGAGGGGGGGGCCTACTACAATGAGCAGTTCTTC. The chain has TRBV20-1 and TRBJ2-1, with a possible D match to TRBD2 (7 bases). Trimming took 0 bases from V and 3 from J, leaving 15 bases between them. Germline CDR1 DFQATT, CDR2 SNEGSKA (reference sequence). The CDR3 covers 16 residues.

V gene TRBV15 combines with J gene TRBJ2-2, with a weak D call TRBD1 (6 bases). CDR1 and CDR2 from the germline V gene are LNHNV and YYDKDF (reference sequence). The V gene lost 0 bases and the J gene lost 2 bases, with 13 bases spanning the gap. The CDR3 covers 17 residues. In DNA form, the CDR3 reads TGTGCCACCAGCAGAGATGTCCCAGGGGCAAACACCGGGGAGCTGTTTTTT. It is translated as CATSRDVPGANTGELFF.

This clonotype has ten or more counts. The J gene is TRBJ2-6, the V gene TRBV12-3 or TRBV12-4; D not resolved. The CDR3 totals 13 residues. V lost 6 bases, J lost 2 bases, and 5 bases lay in between. Here the CDR3 reads CASSFAGANVLTF. The CDR3 region has the DNA TGTGCCAGCAGCTTCGCTGGGGCCAACGTCCTGACTTTC.